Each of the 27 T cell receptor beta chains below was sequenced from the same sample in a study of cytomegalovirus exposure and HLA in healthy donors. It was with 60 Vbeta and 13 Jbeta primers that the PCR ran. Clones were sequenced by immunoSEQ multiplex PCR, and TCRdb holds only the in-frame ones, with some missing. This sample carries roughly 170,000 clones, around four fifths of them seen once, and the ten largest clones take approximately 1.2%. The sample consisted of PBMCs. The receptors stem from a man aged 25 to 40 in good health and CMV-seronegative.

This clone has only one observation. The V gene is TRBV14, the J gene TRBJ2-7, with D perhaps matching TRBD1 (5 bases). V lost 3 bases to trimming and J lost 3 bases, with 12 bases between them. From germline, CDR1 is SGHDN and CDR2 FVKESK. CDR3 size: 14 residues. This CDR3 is CASSQGRVFYEQYF. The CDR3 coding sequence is TGTGCCAGCAGCCAGGGGCGTGTTTTCTACGAGCAGTACTTC. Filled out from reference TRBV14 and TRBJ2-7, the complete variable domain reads EAGVTQFPSHSVIEKGQTVTLRCDPISGHDNLYWYRRVMGKEIKFLLHFVKESKQDESGMPNNRFLAERTGGTYSTLKVQPAELEDSGVYFCASSQGRVFYEQYFGPGTRLTVT.

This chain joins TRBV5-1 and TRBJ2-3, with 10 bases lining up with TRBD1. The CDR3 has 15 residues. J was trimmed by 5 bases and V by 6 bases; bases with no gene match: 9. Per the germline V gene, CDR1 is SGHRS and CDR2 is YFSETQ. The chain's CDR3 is CASTSTGGIRDTQYF. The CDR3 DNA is TGCGCCAGCACTTCGACAGGGGGCATTAGAGATACGCAGTATTTT.

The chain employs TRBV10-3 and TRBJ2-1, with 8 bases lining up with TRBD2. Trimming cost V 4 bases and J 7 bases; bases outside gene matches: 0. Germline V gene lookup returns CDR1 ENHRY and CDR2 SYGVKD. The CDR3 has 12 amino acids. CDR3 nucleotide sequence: TGTGCCATCAGTGCGGGGGGGAATGAGCAGTTCTTC. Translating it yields CAISAGGNEQFF.

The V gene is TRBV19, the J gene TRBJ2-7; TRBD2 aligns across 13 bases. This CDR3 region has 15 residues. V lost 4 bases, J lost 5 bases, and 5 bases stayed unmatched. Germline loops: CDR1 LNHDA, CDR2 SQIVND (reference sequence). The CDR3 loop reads CASSTLAGGGHEQYF. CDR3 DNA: TGTGCCAGTAGTACACTAGCGGGAGGGGGTCACGAGCAGTACTTC.

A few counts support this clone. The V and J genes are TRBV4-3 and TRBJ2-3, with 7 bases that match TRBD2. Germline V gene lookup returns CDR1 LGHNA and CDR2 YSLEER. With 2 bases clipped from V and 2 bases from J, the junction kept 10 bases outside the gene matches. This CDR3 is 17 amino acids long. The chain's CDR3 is CASSQSTGGRITDTQYF. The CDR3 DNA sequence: TGCGCCAGCAGCCAATCAACGGGCGGGAGAATCACAGATACGCAGTATTTT.

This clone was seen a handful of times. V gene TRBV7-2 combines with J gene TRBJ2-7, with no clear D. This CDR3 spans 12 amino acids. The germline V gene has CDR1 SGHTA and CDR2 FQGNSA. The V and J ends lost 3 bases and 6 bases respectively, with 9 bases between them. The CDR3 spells CASSFSQSEQYF. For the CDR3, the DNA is TGTGCCAGCAGCTTCTCGCAGTCCGAGCAGTACTTC. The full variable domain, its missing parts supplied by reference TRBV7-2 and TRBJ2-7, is GAGVSQSPSNKVTEKGKDVELRCDPISGHTALYWYRQSLGQGLEFLIYFQGNSAPDKSGLPSDRFSAERTGGSVSTLTIQRTQQEDSAVYLCASSFSQSEQYFGPGTRLTVT.

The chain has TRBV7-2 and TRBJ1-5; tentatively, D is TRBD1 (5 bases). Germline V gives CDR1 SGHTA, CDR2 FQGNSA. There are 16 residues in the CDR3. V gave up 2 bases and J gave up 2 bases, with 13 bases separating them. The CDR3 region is CASSLNQQGGNQPQHF. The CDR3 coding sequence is TGTGCCAGCAGCTTAAATCAGCAAGGGGGCAATCAGCCCCAGCATTTT.

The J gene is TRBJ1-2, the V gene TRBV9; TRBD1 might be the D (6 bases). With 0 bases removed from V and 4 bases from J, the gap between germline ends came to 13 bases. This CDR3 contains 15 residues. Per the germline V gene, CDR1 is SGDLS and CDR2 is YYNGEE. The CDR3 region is CASSVASGTPYGYTF. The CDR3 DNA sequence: TGTGCCAGCAGCGTAGCCTCGGGGACACCCTATGGCTACACCTTC.

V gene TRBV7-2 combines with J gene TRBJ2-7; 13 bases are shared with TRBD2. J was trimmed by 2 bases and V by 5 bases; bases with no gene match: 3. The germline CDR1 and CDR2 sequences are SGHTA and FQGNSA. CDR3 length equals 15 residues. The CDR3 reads CASSTTSGRAYEQYF. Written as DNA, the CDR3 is TGTGCCAGCAGCACTACTAGCGGGAGGGCCTACGAGCAGTACTTC.

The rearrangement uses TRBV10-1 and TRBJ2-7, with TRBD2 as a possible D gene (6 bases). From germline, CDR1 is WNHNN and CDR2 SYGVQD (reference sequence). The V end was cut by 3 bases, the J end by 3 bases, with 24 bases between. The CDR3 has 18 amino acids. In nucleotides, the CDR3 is TGCGCCAGCAGTGACGGGGGAGTTGAAGCAAAAGGGGTCTACGAGCAGTACTTC. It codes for CASSDGGVEAKGVYEQYF.

CDR3 amino acids: CAWGTDFGNQPQHF. In DNA, the CDR3 is TGTGCCTGGGGGACAGACTTCGGCAATCAGCCCCAGCATTTT. The chain is built from TRBV30 and TRBJ1-5; 7 bases align to TRBD1. CDR1 is GTSNPN, CDR2 SVGIG, per germline (reference sequence). V dropped 5 bases and J dropped 2; count of bases not matched to a gene: 6. There are 14 residues in the CDR3.

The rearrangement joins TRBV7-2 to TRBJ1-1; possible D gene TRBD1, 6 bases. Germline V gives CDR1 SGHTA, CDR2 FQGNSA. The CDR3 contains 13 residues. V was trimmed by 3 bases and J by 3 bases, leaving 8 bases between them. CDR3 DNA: TGTGCCAGCAGCTTCTCAGGGGACACTGAAGCTTTCTTT. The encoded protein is CASSFSGDTEAFF.

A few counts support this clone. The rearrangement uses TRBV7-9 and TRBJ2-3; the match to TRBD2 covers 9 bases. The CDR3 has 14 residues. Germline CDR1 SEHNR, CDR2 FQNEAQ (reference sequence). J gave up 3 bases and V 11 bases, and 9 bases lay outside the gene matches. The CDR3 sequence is CAARSLAGTDTQYF. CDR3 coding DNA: TGTGCCGCAAGATCGCTAGCGGGAACAGATACGCAGTATTTT.

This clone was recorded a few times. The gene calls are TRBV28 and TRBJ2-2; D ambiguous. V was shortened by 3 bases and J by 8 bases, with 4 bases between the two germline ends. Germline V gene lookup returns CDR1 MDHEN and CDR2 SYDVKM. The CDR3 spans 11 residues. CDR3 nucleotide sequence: TGTGCCAGCAGTTTCCGGGGGGAGCTGTTTTTT. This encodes CASSFRGELFF.

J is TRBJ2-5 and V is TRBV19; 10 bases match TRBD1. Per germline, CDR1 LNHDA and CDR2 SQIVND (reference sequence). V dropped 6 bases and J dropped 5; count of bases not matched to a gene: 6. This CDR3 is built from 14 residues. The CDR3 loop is CASSVGQGWETQYF. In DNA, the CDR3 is TGTGCCAGTAGCGTGGGACAGGGGTGGGAGACCCAGTACTTC.

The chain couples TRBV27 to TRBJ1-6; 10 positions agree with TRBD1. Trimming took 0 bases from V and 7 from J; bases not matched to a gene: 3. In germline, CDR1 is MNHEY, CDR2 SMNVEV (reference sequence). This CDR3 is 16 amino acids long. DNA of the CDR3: TGTGCCAGCAGTTTATCGGGGGGACAGGGGAATTCACCCCTCCACTTT. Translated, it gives CASSLSGGQGNSPLHF.

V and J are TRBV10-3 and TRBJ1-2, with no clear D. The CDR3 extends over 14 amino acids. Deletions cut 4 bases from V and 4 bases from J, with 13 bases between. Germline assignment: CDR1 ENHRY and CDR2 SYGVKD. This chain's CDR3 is CAISVGEAFYGYTF. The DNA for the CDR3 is TGTGCCATCAGTGTCGGGGAAGCTTTCTATGGCTACACCTTC.

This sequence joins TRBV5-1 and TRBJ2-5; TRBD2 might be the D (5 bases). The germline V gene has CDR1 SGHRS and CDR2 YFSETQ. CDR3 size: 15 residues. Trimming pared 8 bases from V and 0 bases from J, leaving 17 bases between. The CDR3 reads CASSPSSPYQETQYF. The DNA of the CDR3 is TGCGCCAGTAGCCCTAGCAGTCCTTACCAAGAGACCCAGTACTTC.

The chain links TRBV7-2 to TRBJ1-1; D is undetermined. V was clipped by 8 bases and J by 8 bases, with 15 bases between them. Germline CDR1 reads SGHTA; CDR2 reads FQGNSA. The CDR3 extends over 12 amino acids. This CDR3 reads CASHEAIGEAFF. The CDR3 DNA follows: TGTGCCAGCCATGAGGCCATCGGAGAAGCTTTCTTT.

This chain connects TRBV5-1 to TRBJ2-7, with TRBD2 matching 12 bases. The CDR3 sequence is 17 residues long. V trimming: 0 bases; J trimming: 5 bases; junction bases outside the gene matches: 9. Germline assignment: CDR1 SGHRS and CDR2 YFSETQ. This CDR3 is CASSLVPLAGGLDEQYF. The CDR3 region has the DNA TGCGCCAGCAGCTTGGTTCCCCTAGCGGGAGGGCTGGACGAGCAGTACTTC.

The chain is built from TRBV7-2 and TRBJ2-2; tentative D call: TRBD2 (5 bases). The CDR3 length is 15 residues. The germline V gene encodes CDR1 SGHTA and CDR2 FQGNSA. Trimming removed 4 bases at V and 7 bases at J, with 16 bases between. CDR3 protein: CASSSFRGINGELFF. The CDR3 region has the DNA TGTGCCAGCAGCTCCTTCCGGGGAATTAACGGGGAGCTGTTTTTT.

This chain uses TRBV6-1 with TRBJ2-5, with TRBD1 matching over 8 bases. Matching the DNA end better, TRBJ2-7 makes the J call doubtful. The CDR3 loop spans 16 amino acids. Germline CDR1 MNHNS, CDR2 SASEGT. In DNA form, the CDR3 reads TGTGCCAGCAGTGGATGGACAGGGTTGTTAAGCTACGAGCAGTACTTC. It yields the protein CASSGWTGLLSYEQYF.

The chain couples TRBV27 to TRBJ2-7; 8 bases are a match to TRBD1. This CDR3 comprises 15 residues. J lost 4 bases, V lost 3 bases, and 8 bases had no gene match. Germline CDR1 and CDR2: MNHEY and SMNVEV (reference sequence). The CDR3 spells CASSFVHGQGYEQYF. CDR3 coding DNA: TGTGCCAGCAGTTTCGTTCATGGACAGGGATACGAGCAGTACTTC.

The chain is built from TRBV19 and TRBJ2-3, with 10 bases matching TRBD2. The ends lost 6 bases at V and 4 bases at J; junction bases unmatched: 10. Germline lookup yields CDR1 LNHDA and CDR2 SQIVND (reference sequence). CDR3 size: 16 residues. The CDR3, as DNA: TGTGCCAGTAGCCAGTCTAGCGGGAGTGAGTCAGATACGCAGTATTTT. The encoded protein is CASSQSSGSESDTQYF.

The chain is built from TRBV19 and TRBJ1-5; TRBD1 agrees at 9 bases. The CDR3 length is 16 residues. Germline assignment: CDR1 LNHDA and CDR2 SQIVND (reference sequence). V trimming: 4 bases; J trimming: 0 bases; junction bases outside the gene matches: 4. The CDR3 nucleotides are TGTGCCAGTAGTACCCGGACAGGGGCTAGCAATCAGCCCCAGCATTTT. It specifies CASSTRTGASNQPQHF.

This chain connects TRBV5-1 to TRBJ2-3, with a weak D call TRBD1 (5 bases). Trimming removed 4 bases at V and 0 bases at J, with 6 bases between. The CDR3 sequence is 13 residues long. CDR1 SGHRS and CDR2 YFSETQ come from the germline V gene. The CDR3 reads CASSRGSTDTQYF. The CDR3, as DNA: TGCGCCAGCAGCAGGGGAAGCACAGATACGCAGTATTTT.

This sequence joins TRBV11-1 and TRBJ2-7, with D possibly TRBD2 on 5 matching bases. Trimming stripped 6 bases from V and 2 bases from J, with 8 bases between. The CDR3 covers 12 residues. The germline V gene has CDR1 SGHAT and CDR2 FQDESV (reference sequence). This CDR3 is CASSSGTYEQYF. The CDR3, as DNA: TGTGCCAGCAGTTCCGGGACCTACGAGCAGTACTTC.